These 10 T cell receptor beta chains were sequenced from one sample in a study of blood T cell repertoires in COVID-19 (dated by TCRdb to about 2020). Receptor amplification or capture employed the immunoSEQ multiplex PCR assay. Imported from immuneACCESS, the table was reduced by TCRdb to in-frame sequences with V and J called. These copies leave out some clones; in studies compared against another copy, an unresolved V gene accounts for under half, and the cause of the remainder is not known. Here the sample has more than 200,000 clones; less than 90% occur a single time. Roughly 4% of the sample rests with the top ten. The specimen sequenced was peripheral blood. Receptors were obtained from a man in his sixties with acute or convalescent COVID-19.

The CDR3 DNA is TGTGCCAGCACCCTCGGGAACACCGGGGAGCTGTTTTTT. The encoded protein is CASTLGNTGELFF. The chain links TRBV2 to TRBJ2-2, with D unresolved. Germline CDR1 is SNHLY and CDR2 is FYNNEI. The CDR3 is 13 amino acids. V was cut by 7 bases and J by 1 base, with 7 bases left in between.

This clone was counted once. This rearrangement joins TRBV6-5 to TRBJ2-7; maybe TRBD2 (5 bases). The V end lost 10 bases, the J end lost 2 bases, and 15 bases lay between the germline ends. Germline-derived CDR1 and CDR2 are MNHEY and SVGAGI. The CDR3 is made up of 13 amino acids. CDR3 amino acids: CATAEAATYEQYF. The CDR3 nucleotides are TGTGCCACCGCGGAGGCTGCTACCTACGAGCAGTACTTC.

The chain couples TRBV7-9 to TRBJ1-2; possibly TRBD1 for D (5 bases). Germline V gene sequence: CDR1 SEHNR, CDR2 FQNEAQ (reference sequence). The CDR3 is made up of 14 amino acids. With 4 bases removed from V and 1 base from J, the gap between germline ends came to 10 bases. CDR3 in amino acids: CASSSMTDNYGYTF. The DNA for the CDR3 is TGTGCCAGCAGCTCGATGACAGATAACTATGGCTACACCTTC. The full variable domain, with the rest looked up from reference TRBV7-9 and TRBJ1-2, is DTGVSQNPRHKITKRGQNVTFRCDPISEHNRLYWYRQTLGQGPEFLTYFQNEAQLEKSRLLSDRFSAERPKGSFSTLEIQRTEQGDSAMYLCASSSMTDNYGYTFGSGTRLTVV.

The rearrangement links TRBV19 to TRBJ2-2, with D possibly matching TRBD2 (5 bases). Germline assignment: CDR1 LNHDA and CDR2 SQIVND (reference sequence). The CDR3 has 16 residues. The V end lost 9 bases, the J end lost 3 bases, and 20 bases lay between the germline ends. In DNA form, the CDR3 reads TGTGCCAGCAGCCCCCAGAGAGGGCGGGACACCGGGGAGCTGTTTTTT. This translates into CASSPQRGRDTGELFF. Variable domain in full (rest from reference TRBV19 and TRBJ2-2): DGGITQSPKYLFRKEGQNVTLSCEQNLNHDAMYWYRQDPGQGLRLIYYSQIVNDFQKGDIAEGYSVSREKKESFPLTVTSAQKNPTAFYLCASSPQRGRDTGELFFGEGSRLTVL.

This chain links TRBV10-3 with TRBJ2-7; 14 bases are shared with TRBD2. Germline trimming cut 2 bases from V and 0 bases from J; bases unmatched to any gene: 12. Germline CDR1 is ENHRY and CDR2 is SYGVKD. The CDR3 consists of 20 residues. In DNA form, the CDR3 reads TGTGCCATCAGTGAGGGACCCTTGTCCGGGACTAGCGGGAGCTCCTACGAGCAGTACTTC. It encodes CAISEGPLSGTSGSSYEQYF.

V gene TRBV5-4 combines with J gene TRBJ1-1; D is undetermined. CDR1 and CDR2 (germline): SGHNT, YYREEE (reference sequence). V lost 5 bases to trimming and J lost 2 bases, with 13 bases between them. The CDR3 runs to 14 residues. The CDR3 spells CASRQLGANTEAFF. As DNA, the CDR3 is TGTGCCAGCAGGCAACTCGGAGCCAACACTGAAGCTTTCTTT. Together with reference TRBV5-4 and TRBJ1-1, the CDR3 gives the full variable domain: ETGVTQSPTHLIKTRGQQVTLRCSSQSGHNTVSWYQQALGQGPQFIFQYYREEENGRGNFPPRFSGLQFPNYSSELNVNALELDDSALYLCASRQLGANTEAFFGQGTRLTVV.

The rearrangement links TRBV13 to TRBJ2-7, with 9 bases aligning to TRBD1. With 6 bases clipped from V and 2 bases from J, the junction kept 11 bases outside the gene matches. Per germline, CDR1 PRHDT and CDR2 FYEKMQ (reference sequence). The CDR3 spans 16 residues. The chain's CDR3 is CASSRAVGQGPYEQYF. The CDR3, as DNA: TGTGCCAGCAGTCGGGCCGTGGGACAGGGACCCTACGAGCAGTACTTC.

The rearrangement joins TRBV11-2 to TRBJ2-3; 12 bases agree with TRBD2. Looked up from germline, CDR1 is SGHAT and CDR2 is FQNNGV. V shed 1 base, J shed 6 bases, and the junction held 8 bases outside the gene matches. The CDR3 consists of 17 residues. The CDR3 spells CASSLAPLAGGPDTQYF. CDR3 nucleotide sequence: TGTGCCAGCAGCTTAGCCCCCCTAGCGGGAGGGCCGGATACGCAGTATTTT.

This chain links TRBV6-5 with TRBJ2-7; 11 bases match TRBD1. The CDR3 consists of 13 residues. The J segment lost 7 bases and the V segment lost 6 bases, leaving 5 bases of the junction unmatched. Germline CDR1 is MNHEY and CDR2 is SVGAGI. This CDR3 reads CASSVDRGQEQYF. CDR3 nucleotides: TGTGCCAGCAGCGTGGACAGGGGGCAAGAGCAGTACTTC.

This clone has more than one count but fewer than ten. The V call is TRBV7-9, the J call TRBJ2-1, with 12 bases that match TRBD2. The germline CDR1 and CDR2 sequences are SEHNR and FQNEAQ (reference sequence). CDR3 length: 19 amino acids. V shed 6 bases, J shed 1 base, and the junction held 13 bases outside the gene matches. The CDR3 DNA is TGTGCCAGCAGTTCTAAAACCGGGGGGACTAGCGGGTCCTACAATGAGCAGTTCTTC. Translating gives CASSSKTGGTSGSYNEQFF.